A single sample is the source of the 9 T cell receptor beta chains below, sequenced in a study of radiotherapy plus CTLA-4 blockade in lung cancer. Sequencing was performed with immunoSEQ multiplex PCR; in TCRdb, only in-frame clones are kept and a portion is missing. Among approximately 57,000 clones listed, roughly four fifths were seen once. The sample consisted of peripheral blood, taken from a patient treated with radiotherapy plus ipilimumab. Receptor source: a human donor with non-small cell lung cancer whose response to radiotherapy plus ipilimumab could not be evaluated.

This sequence joins TRBV11-3 and TRBJ2-1, with TRBD1 matching 9 bases. J lost 3 bases, V lost 1 base, and 1 base had no gene match. The germline V gene encodes CDR1 SGHNT and CDR2 YENEEA. The CDR3 is made up of 15 amino acids. The CDR3 sequence is CASSLVGQGYNEQFF. The CDR3 region has the DNA TGTGCCAGCAGCTTAGTGGGACAGGGCTACAATGAGCAGTTCTTC.

As DNA, the CDR3 is TGTGCCGGGGGGGGTCCCGAAGAGACCCAGTACTTC. Its protein product is CAGGGPEETQYF. The J gene is TRBJ2-5, the V gene TRBV28; TRBD2 agrees at 7 bases. The CDR3 consists of 12 residues. Losses at the gene ends were 11 bases for V and 3 bases for J; bases not matched to a gene: 6. Germline V CDR1 and CDR2: MDHEN, SYDVKM. Based on the CDR3 plus reference TRBV28 and TRBJ2-5, the full variable domain is DVKVTQSSRYLVKRTGEKVFLECVQDMDHENMFWYRQDPGLGLRLIYFSYDVKMKEKGDIPEGYSVSREKKERFSLILESASTNQTSMYLCAGGGPEETQYFGPGTRLLVL.

CDR3 residues: CASSRGSTGGVYGYTF. CDR3 DNA sequence: TGTGCCAGCAGTCGGGGGTCGACAGGGGGCGTGTATGGCTACACCTTC. The chain is built from TRBV25-1 and TRBJ1-2; 10 bases agree with TRBD1. Germline CDR1 is MGHDK and CDR2 is SYGVNS. CDR3 length: 16 residues. Trimming took 5 bases from V and 5 from J; bases not matched to a gene: 11.

Written as DNA, the CDR3 is TGTGCCAGCAGTCACCGGGCGGGGCCATACGAGCAGTACTTC. Translated, it gives CASSHRAGPYEQYF. The V gene is TRBV6-5, the J gene TRBJ2-7; a possible D gene is TRBD2 (6 bases). The length of the CDR3 is 14 residues. Trimming pared 5 bases from V and 4 bases from J, leaving 15 bases between. Germline CDR1 MNHEY, CDR2 SVGAGI.

The chain employs TRBV6-5 and TRBJ2-1, with D possibly being TRBD2 (5 bases). This CDR3 has 15 amino acids. V was trimmed by 0 bases and J by 7 bases, leaving 13 bases between them. CDR1 and CDR2 from the germline V gene are MNHEY and SVGAGI. The CDR3 sequence: CASSYSDSVSNEQFF. The CDR3 DNA reads TGTGCCAGCAGTTACTCGGACTCCGTTTCGAATGAGCAGTTCTTC.

This clone was seen a handful of times. The chain has TRBV4-3 and TRBJ1-3; perhaps TRBD1 as D (6 bases). The CDR3 sequence is 16 residues long. V lost 0 bases, J lost 4 bases, and 13 bases lay in between. Germline V gene lookup returns CDR1 LGHNA and CDR2 YSLEER. The CDR3 sequence: CASSQDRAGAGNTIYF. Written as DNA, the CDR3 is TGCGCCAGCAGCCAAGATCGGGCAGGGGCGGGAAACACCATATATTTT.

The gene calls are TRBV7-8 and TRBJ2-1; possible D gene TRBD1, 6 bases. V was shortened by 1 base and J by 8 bases, with 12 bases between the two germline ends. Germline V CDR1 and CDR2: SGHVS, FQNEAQ. The length of the CDR3 is 14 residues. The CDR3 is CASSLVAGVHEQFF. The DNA for the CDR3 is TGTGCCAGCAGCTTAGTCGCAGGGGTGCATGAGCAGTTCTTC.

The rearrangement joins TRBV10-3 to TRBJ2-3, with D unresolved. Germline assignment: CDR1 ENHRY and CDR2 SYGVKD. Trimming stripped 6 bases from V and 0 bases from J, with 7 bases between. This CDR3 comprises 13 residues. In DNA, the CDR3 is TGTGCCATCAGCTTCGGTAGCACAGATACGCAGTATTTT. Translating it yields CAISFGSTDTQYF.

V and J are TRBV7-9 and TRBJ2-7; no reliable D call. The V end was cut by 5 bases, the J end by 0 bases, with 8 bases between. CDR1 and CDR2 from the germline V gene are SEHNR and FQNEAQ (reference sequence). CDR3 size: 13 residues. CDR3 sequence: CASSRAISYEQYF. Here the CDR3 DNA reads TGTGCCAGCAGCCGCGCCATCTCCTACGAGCAGTACTTC.